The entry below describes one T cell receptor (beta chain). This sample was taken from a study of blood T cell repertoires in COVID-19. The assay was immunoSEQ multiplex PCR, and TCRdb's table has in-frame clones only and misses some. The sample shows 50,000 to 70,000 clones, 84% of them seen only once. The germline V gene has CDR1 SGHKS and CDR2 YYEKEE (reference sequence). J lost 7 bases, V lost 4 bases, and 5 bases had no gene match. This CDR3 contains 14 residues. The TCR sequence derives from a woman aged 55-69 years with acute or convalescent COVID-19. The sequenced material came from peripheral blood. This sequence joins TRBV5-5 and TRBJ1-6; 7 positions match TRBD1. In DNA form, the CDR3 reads TGTGCCAGCAGCGAGGGGGCGATGAATTCACCCCTCCACTTT. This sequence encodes CASSEGAMNSPLHF.